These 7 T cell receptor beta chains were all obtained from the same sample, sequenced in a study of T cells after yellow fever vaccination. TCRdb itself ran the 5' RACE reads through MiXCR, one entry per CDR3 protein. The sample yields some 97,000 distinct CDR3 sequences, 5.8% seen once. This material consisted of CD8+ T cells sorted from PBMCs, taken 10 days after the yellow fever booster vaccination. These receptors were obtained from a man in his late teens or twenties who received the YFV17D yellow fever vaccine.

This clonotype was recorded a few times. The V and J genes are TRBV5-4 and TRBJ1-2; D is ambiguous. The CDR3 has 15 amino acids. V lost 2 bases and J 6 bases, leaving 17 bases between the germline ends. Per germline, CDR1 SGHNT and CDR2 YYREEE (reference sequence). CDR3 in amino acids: CASSFPLRTVDGYTF. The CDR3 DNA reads TGTGCCAGCAGCTTCCCCCTCCGGACTGTGGATGGCTACACCTTC.

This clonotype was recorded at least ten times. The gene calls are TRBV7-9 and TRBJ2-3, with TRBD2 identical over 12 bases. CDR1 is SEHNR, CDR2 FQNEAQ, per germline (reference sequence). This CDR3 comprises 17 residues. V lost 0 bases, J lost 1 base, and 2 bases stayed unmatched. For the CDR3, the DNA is TGTGCCAGCAGCTTAGCCCTAGCGGGGGGGCGCACAGATACGCAGTATTTT. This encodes CASSLALAGGRTDTQYF.

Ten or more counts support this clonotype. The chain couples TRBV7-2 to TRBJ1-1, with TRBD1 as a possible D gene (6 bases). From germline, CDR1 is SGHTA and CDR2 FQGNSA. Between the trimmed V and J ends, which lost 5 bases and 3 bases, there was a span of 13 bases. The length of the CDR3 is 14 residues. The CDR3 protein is CASSIGGGHTEAFF. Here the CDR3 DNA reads TGTGCCAGCAGCATAGGGGGGGGCCACACTGAAGCTTTCTTT.

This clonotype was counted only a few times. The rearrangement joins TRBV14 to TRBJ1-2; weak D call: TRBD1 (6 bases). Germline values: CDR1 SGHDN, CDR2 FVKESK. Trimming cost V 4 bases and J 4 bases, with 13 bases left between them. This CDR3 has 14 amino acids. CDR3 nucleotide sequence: TGTGCCAGCAGCCCCCAGGGGTTGGGCTATGGCTACACCTTC. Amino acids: CASSPQGLGYGYTF.

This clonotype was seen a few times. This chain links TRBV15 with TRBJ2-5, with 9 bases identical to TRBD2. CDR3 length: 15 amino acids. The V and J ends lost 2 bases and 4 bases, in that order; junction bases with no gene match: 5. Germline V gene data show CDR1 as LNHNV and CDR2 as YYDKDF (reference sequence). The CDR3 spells CATSRTTAGGETQYF. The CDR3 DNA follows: TGTGCCACCAGCAGAACCACAGCGGGGGGAGAGACCCAGTACTTC.

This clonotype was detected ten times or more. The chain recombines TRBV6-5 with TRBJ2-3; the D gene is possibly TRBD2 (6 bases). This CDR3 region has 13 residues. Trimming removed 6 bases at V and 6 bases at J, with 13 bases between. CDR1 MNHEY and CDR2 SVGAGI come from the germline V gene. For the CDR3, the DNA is TGTGCCAGCAGGACCGGGGGAGTGGATACGCAGTATTTT. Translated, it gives CASRTGGVDTQYF.

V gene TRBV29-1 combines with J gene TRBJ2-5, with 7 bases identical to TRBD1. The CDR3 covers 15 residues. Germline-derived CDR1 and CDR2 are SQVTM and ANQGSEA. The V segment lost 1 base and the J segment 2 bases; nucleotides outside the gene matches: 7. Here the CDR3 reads CSVEVRGQAQETQYF. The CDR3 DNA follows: TGCAGCGTTGAAGTGCGTGGACAGGCACAAGAGACCCAGTACTTC.